In its sample, the clone carrying this T cell receptor (beta chain) was seen a few times. The target antigen is unknown. This sample was taken from a study of graft-versus-host responses after intestinal transplantation. Study in general: Multivisceral, liver-intestinal, or isolated intestinal grafts went to recipients. Whole-study results and caveats: Allograft clonal ratios (graft-versus-host to host-versus-graft) were high in patients who had graft-donor T cell macrochimerism.

V was clipped by 5 bases and J by 8 bases, with 15 bases between them. Germline loops: CDR1 ENHRY, CDR2 SYGVKD. The CDR3 is made up of 13 amino acids. Assay: immunoSEQ multiplex PCR; the TCRdb copy retains only in-frame clones and omits some. The sample shows 70,000 to 95,000 clones, 85% to 95% of them seen only once. This receptor was taken from a human donor who was the organ donor for an intestinal transplant. Sequenced material: unstimulated CD8+ T cells sorted from spleen or lymph node cells, taken before transplant. V is TRBV10-3 and J is TRBJ1-2; D is undetermined. As DNA, the CDR3 is TGTGCCATCAGTTCGTTTCGGCGGGTAGGCTACACCTTC. Its protein product is CAISSFRRVGYTF.